The next 9 T cell receptor beta chains were all read from a single sample in a study of Graves' ophthalmopathy and Graves' hyperthyroidism. RNA transcripts yielded amplified TCR beta CDR3 regions. RT-PCR was first run with HTBI primers, then multiplex PCR in a second round. TCRdb reanalysed the multiplex PCR reads using MiXCR and keeps one entry per CDR3 protein. The table shows 350,000 or so distinct CDR3 sequences, with under 20% occurring only once. Sequencing was done on a sample of peripheral blood. The receptors come from an adult man with Graves' ophthalmopathy.

The chain carries TRBV15 and TRBJ2-5; 9 positions match TRBD2. Germline V gene lookup returns CDR1 LNHNV and CDR2 YYDKDF (reference sequence). Unmatched junction bases numbered 6, after V lost 5 bases and J lost 5 bases. This CDR3 has 14 amino acids. CDR3 in amino acids: CATSLAGRAETQYF. CDR3 in DNA: TGTGCCACCAGCCTAGCGGGAAGAGCGGAGACCCAGTACTTC.

This clonotype showed up many times. CDR3 DNA sequence: TGTGCCATCAGTGAGGGACTAGCGGGAGTACCGGGCGAGCAGTACTTC. Amino acids: CAISEGLAGVPGEQYF. The chain recombines TRBV10-3 with TRBJ2-7; 13 positions agree with TRBD2. The CDR3 runs to 16 residues. V lost 2 bases and J lost 6; bases outside the gene matches: 7. The germline gives CDR1 ENHRY, CDR2 SYGVKD.

The chain links TRBV12-3 or TRBV12-4 to TRBJ2-2; TRBD1 matches at 8 bases. V lost 5 bases, J lost 6 bases, and 5 bases stayed unmatched. The CDR3 covers 14 residues. The CDR3 DNA reads TGTGCCAGCAGTAAGGGACAGGCGGCCGGGGAGCTGTTTTTT. Amino acids: CASSKGQAAGELFF.

V is TRBV28 and J is TRBJ2-7; 7 bases fit TRBD1. Trimming cost V 6 bases and J 7 bases; bases outside gene matches: 9. Germline loops: CDR1 MDHEN, CDR2 SYDVKM. This CDR3 has 13 residues. The CDR3 reads CASRGTGVGEQYF. Written as DNA, the CDR3 is TGTGCCAGCAGGGGAACAGGGGTAGGAGAGCAGTACTTC.

At least ten counts were recorded for this clonotype. The CDR3 nucleotides are TGTGCCAGCAGCTCAGTCGACGACCTTTACCAAGAGACCCAGTACTTC. Protein sequence: CASSSVDDLYQETQYF. V and J are TRBV14 and TRBJ2-5; no reliable D call. V was pared by 5 bases and J by 0 bases, with 16 bases between. Germline CDR1 reads SGHDN; CDR2 reads FVKESK. This CDR3 has 16 amino acids.

Ten or more counts support this clonotype. J is TRBJ1-2 and V is TRBV14; perhaps TRBD1 as D (5 bases). V was pared by 1 base and J by 4 bases, with 13 bases between. This CDR3 comprises 15 residues. Germline V gene lookup returns CDR1 SGHDN and CDR2 FVKESK. The DNA for the CDR3 is TGTGCCAGCAGCCAAGTCTCAGGGACCACCTATGGCTACACCTTC. Amino acids: CASSQVSGTTYGYTF.

As for this clonotype: This could be a read error, since a much larger clone is one nucleotide away. Given the absence of the conserved phenylalanine or tryptophan at the CDR3 end, a read error is likely. The chain employs TRBV4-3 and TRBJ1-1; 7 bases are shared with TRBD1. V lost 3 bases and J lost 8; bases outside the gene matches: 6. The germline V gene has CDR1 LGHNA and CDR2 YSLEER. The CDR3 totals 13 residues. The CDR3 sequence: CASSQPGTEEAFI. In DNA form, the CDR3 reads TGCGCCAGCAGCCAGCCCGGGACAGAAGAAGCTTTCATT.

This clonotype was found many times. The chain employs TRBV18 and TRBJ1-1, with no clear D. Germline V CDR1 and CDR2: KGHSH, LQKENI. The CDR3 has 12 residues. V lost 8 bases to trimming and J lost 5 bases, with 12 bases between them. CDR3 nucleotide sequence: TGTGCCAGCCGACAAAGCGGTACTGAAGCTTTCTTT. Amino acid sequence: CASRQSGTEAFF. The full variable domain, rest sourced from reference TRBV18 and TRBJ1-1, is NAGVMQNPRHLVRRRGQEARLRCSPMKGHSHVYWYRQLPEEGLKFMVYLQKENIIDESGMPKERFSAEFPKEGPSILRIQQVVRGDSAAYFCASRQSGTEAFFGQGTRLTVV.

There are many counts of this clonotype. The V gene is TRBV18, the J gene TRBJ1-5, with 8 nucleotides matching TRBD1. Germline V lookup: CDR1 KGHSH, CDR2 LQKENI. J was trimmed by 3 bases and V by 4 bases; bases with no gene match: 2. The CDR3 runs to 14 residues. CDR3 nucleotides: TGTGCCAGCTCACTGACAGGGGCCAATCAGCCCCAGCATTTT. The encoded protein is CASSLTGANQPQHF.